These 27 T cell receptor beta chains came from one sample sequenced in a study of T-cell reconstitution after alpha-beta-depleted transplantation in children. Unique molecular identifiers were used in preparing the TCRbeta library. A single record per CDR3 protein comes from TCRdb applying MiXCR to the PCR reads. Among a few hundred thousand distinct CDR3 sequences, 9% to 10% were seen once, and the ten largest hold about 5.4%. The specimen comprised PBMCs from the stem cell graft donor, sampled from the stem cell graft. These receptors came from a human donor who donated a stem cell graft to a child with SCID.

Many counts were recorded for this clonotype. This chain uses TRBV5-1 with TRBJ2-7, with D perhaps TRBD1 or TRBD2 (5 bases each). V was shortened by 0 bases and J by 3 bases, with 13 bases between the two germline ends. CDR3 length equals 15 residues. The germline V gene has CDR1 SGHRS and CDR2 YFSETQ. The CDR3 DNA follows: TGCGCCAGCAGCTTGGGACCGGGACGGAGCTACGAGCAGTACTTC. It yields the protein CASSLGPGRSYEQYF.

This clonotype has at least ten counts. The chain has TRBV12-3 or TRBV12-4 and TRBJ1-1, with 9 bases fitting TRBD1. The CDR3 is 16 amino acids. J gave up 5 bases and V 5 bases, and 12 bases lay outside the gene matches. CDR3 nucleotide sequence: TGTGCCAGCAGTGAACAGGGGGCGTTGAGTAGGACTGAAGCTTTCTTT. Protein: CASSEQGALSRTEAFF.

This clonotype was counted many times. This rearrangement joins TRBV6-2 or TRBV6-3 to TRBJ2-7; D possibly corresponds to TRBD2 (5 bases). Germline loops: CDR1 MNHEY, CDR2 SVGEGT. The CDR3 loop spans 14 amino acids. The V end lost 2 bases, the J end lost 6 bases, and 14 bases lay between the germline ends. Here the CDR3 DNA reads TGTGCCAGCAGTTACCCTTCAACTAGTCGCGAGCAGTACTTC. Its protein product is CASSYPSTSREQYF.

The chain employs TRBV7-9 and TRBJ2-1; D gene ambiguous. The germline V gene encodes CDR1 SEHNR and CDR2 FQNEAQ (reference sequence). Deletions cut 0 bases from V and 0 bases from J, with 6 bases between. CDR3 length: 15 residues. The CDR3 loop is CASSLAALSYNEQFF. CDR3 DNA: TGTGCCAGCAGCTTAGCGGCTCTCTCCTACAATGAGCAGTTCTTC.

This clonotype was found once. The rearrangement links TRBV5-1 to TRBJ1-2; 8 positions match TRBD1. Trimming removed 1 base from V and 3 bases from J; junction bases left unmatched: 5. The CDR3 contains 15 residues. CDR1 and CDR2 from the germline V gene are SGHRS and YFSETQ. CDR3 in DNA: TGCGCCAGCAGCTTGCCAGAACAGGGGGACTATGGCTACACCTTC. It yields the protein CASSLPEQGDYGYTF.

This clonotype was detected ten times or more. V gene TRBV5-1 combines with J gene TRBJ1-1, with 7 bases matching TRBD1. The CDR3 has 14 residues. Germline V gene sequence: CDR1 SGHRS, CDR2 YFSETQ. The V and J ends lost 6 bases and 0 bases, in that order; junction bases with no gene match: 5. The CDR3 DNA sequence: TGCGCCAGCAAGGGAACAGGGGTGAACACTGAAGCTTTCTTT. This gives the protein CASKGTGVNTEAFF.

This clonotype was counted ten times or more. The chain is built from TRBV4-3 and TRBJ1-3; D ambiguous. CDR1 LGHNA and CDR2 YSLEER come from the germline V gene. Deletions cut 1 base from V and 2 bases from J, with 9 bases between. CDR3 size: 15 residues. The CDR3, as DNA: TGCGCCAGCAGCCAAGTCATAGGTACTGGAAACACCATATATTTT. It encodes CASSQVIGTGNTIYF.

The chain employs TRBV9 and TRBJ2-2; TRBD2 agrees at 10 bases. CDR1 and CDR2 (germline): SGDLS, YYNGEE. V was pared by 4 bases and J by 6 bases, with 9 bases of the junction left unmatched. This CDR3 spans 16 amino acids. The CDR3 nucleotides are TGTGCCAGCAGCCTCGTAGCGGGGGGCTCGGCCGGGGAGCTGTTTTTT. Translating gives CASSLVAGGSAGELFF. Combining the CDR3 with reference TRBV9 and TRBJ2-2 gives the whole variable domain DSGVTQTPKHLITATGQRVTLRCSPRSGDLSVYWYQQSLDQGLQFLIQYYNGEERAKGNILERFSAQQFPDLHSELNLSSLELGDSALYFCASSLVAGGSAGELFFGEGSRLTVL.

This clonotype was picked up many times. The chain links TRBV20-1 to TRBJ2-5; 7 positions match TRBD1. Germline V gives CDR1 DFQATT, CDR2 SNEGSKA (reference sequence). V trimming: 0 bases; J trimming: 5 bases; junction bases outside the gene matches: 9. The CDR3 is 15 amino acids. DNA of the CDR3: TGCAGTGCTAGAGACCACAGGGGCTCAGGGGAGACCCAGTACTTC. Protein product: CSARDHRGSGETQYF.

This clonotype occurred many times. V is TRBV15 and J is TRBJ1-4; D unclear. Trimming pared 3 bases from V and 8 bases from J, leaving 13 bases between. CDR3 size: 14 residues. Germline lookup yields CDR1 LNHNV and CDR2 YYDKDF (reference sequence). CDR3 DNA: TGTGCCACCAGCAGGAGGAGGGAAGGGGAAAAACTGTTTTTT. This translates into CATSRRREGEKLFF. Full variable domain (missing parts from reference TRBV15 and TRBJ1-4): DAMVIQNPRYQVTQFGKPVTLSCSQTLNHNVMYWYQQKSSQAPKLLFHYYDKDFNNEADTPDNFQSRRPNTSFCFLDIRSPGLGDTAMYLCATSRRREGEKLFFGSGTQLSVL.

The table lists this clonotype with many counts. The chain combines TRBV20-1 with TRBJ1-1, with D perhaps TRBD1 (6 bases). This CDR3 region has 13 residues. From germline, CDR1 is DFQATT and CDR2 SNEGSKA (reference sequence). Trimming pared 4 bases from V and 6 bases from J, leaving 15 bases between. The CDR3 DNA sequence: TGCAGTGCTACAAACAGGGTTGGGGCTGAAGCTTTCTTT. Translated, it gives CSATNRVGAEAFF.

Many counts were recorded for this clonotype. The chain carries TRBV12-3 or TRBV12-4 and TRBJ2-1; D not resolved. The CDR3 length is 12 residues. With 3 bases removed from V and 9 bases from J, the gap between germline ends came to 9 bases. The CDR3 region has the DNA TGTGCCAGCAGTTTCGCCTTGGGTGAGCAGTTCTTC. Translated: CASSFALGEQFF.

This clonotype was picked up many times. The chain carries TRBV24-1 and TRBJ1-5, with unresolved D. The CDR3 contains 16 residues. Germline V lookup: CDR1 KGHDR, CDR2 SFDVKD. V lost 4 bases and J lost 2, with 14 bases in between. This CDR3 reads CATSDRTGVGNQPQHF. CDR3 bases: TGTGCCACCAGTGACAGAACCGGGGTGGGCAATCAGCCCCAGCATTTT.

This clonotype was picked up many times. The rearrangement joins TRBV12-3 or TRBV12-4 to TRBJ1-2, with D maybe TRBD1 (5 bases). This CDR3 contains 14 residues. Trimming pared 4 bases from V and 0 bases from J, leaving 9 bases between. The CDR3 coding sequence is TGTGCCAGCAGTTCGGGACTGCCTAACTATGGCTACACCTTC. This translates into CASSSGLPNYGYTF.

In its sample, this clonotype was seen many times. This chain connects TRBV5-1 to TRBJ1-1, with D tentatively TRBD1 (5 bases). The CDR3 contains 16 residues. CDR1 is SGHRS and CDR2 is YFSETQ in the germline V gene. Trimming removed 1 base at V and 1 base at J, with 14 bases between. The CDR3 nucleotides are TGCGCCAGCAGCTTGAAAAATACAGGAGCGAACACTGAAGCTTTCTTT. It is translated as CASSLKNTGANTEAFF.

A note on this clonotype: It is unclear where the CDR3 begins or ends on the DNA, so no DNA is shown, and the CDR3 is as TCRdb lists it. The chain has TRBV5-1 and TRBJ1-2; TRBD1, as called in the table, went unchecked against the DNA. Per germline, CDR1 SGHRS and CDR2 YFSETQ. The CDR3 is 15 residues long, counting both termini. Here the CDR3 reads CASSLVFGQGAPHTF.

This clonotype occurred many times. The gene calls are TRBV5-1 and TRBJ2-7, with unresolved D. This CDR3 contains 15 residues. Germline values: CDR1 SGHRS, CDR2 YFSETQ. Trimming cost V 0 bases and J 4 bases, with 14 bases left between them. The CDR3 coding sequence is TGCGCCAGCAGCTTGGAGGCGAATAGTGCTTACGAGCAGTACTTC. Protein product: CASSLEANSAYEQYF. Full variable domain (missing parts from reference TRBV5-1 and TRBJ2-7): KAGVTQTPRYLIKTRGQQVTLSCSPISGHRSVSWYQQTPGQGLQFLFEYFSETQRNKGNFPGRFSGRQFSNSRSEMNVSTLELGDSALYLCASSLEANSAYEQYFGPGTRLTVT.

This clonotype was recorded only once. V gene TRBV7-3 combines with J gene TRBJ2-3, with D hard to call. Germline lookup yields CDR1 SGHTA and CDR2 FQGTGA. Trimming took off 2 bases at V and 0 bases at J, with 9 bases between the two ends. CDR3 size: 15 residues. CDR3 protein: CASSLDGESTDTQYF. The CDR3 DNA is TGTGCCAGCAGCTTAGACGGAGAAAGCACAGATACGCAGTATTTT.

This clonotype was counted many times. CDR3 nucleotide sequence: TGCGCCAGCAGCCAAGGGGACGGCGGATACACCGGGGAGCTGTTTTTT. Translating it yields CASSQGDGGYTGELFF. This chain connects TRBV4-3 to TRBJ2-2; D is possibly TRBD1 or TRBD2 (5 bases each). Trimming pared 1 base from V and 3 bases from J, leaving 12 bases between. The CDR3 totals 16 residues. The germline V gene encodes CDR1 LGHNA and CDR2 YSLEER.

With regard to this clonotype: A much larger clone differs by one base, so this may be a read error. The chain recombines TRBV21-1 with TRBJ2-4; TRBD1 is the table's D call, not checked against the DNA. TRBV21-1 has pseudogene status. This CDR3 is built from 17 residues. CDR3 in DNA: TGTCCCAGCAGTTTTCCCAGGGGCGTCGGAGCCAAAAACATTCAGTACTTC. This translates into CPSSFPRGVGAKNIQYF.

This clonotype was counted many times. The chain combines TRBV5-1 with TRBJ2-3, with 11 bases fitting TRBD2. The CDR3 totals 16 residues. The germline gives CDR1 SGHRS, CDR2 YFSETQ. Trimming at V came to 4 bases and at J to 2 bases, leaving 6 bases not matched to a gene. CDR3: CASSPGLAVFTDTQYF. The CDR3 DNA reads as TGCGCCAGCAGCCCGGGACTAGCGGTTTTCACAGATACGCAGTATTTT.

Many counts were recorded for this clonotype. V and J are TRBV6-1 and TRBJ1-2; the D gene is possibly TRBD1 (5 bases). CDR1 and CDR2 (germline): MNHNS, SASEGT. CDR3 size: 14 residues. Trimming pared 3 bases from V and 6 bases from J, leaving 14 bases between. CDR3 region: CASSERGMGHGYTF. The CDR3 DNA reads as TGTGCCAGCAGTGAGAGAGGAATGGGGCATGGCTACACCTTC.

This clonotype was picked up many times. The rearrangement links TRBV6-5 to TRBJ2-7; D may be TRBD2 (6 bases). The CDR3 has 15 residues. V dropped 0 bases and J dropped 7 bases, with 16 bases sitting between them. Germline-derived CDR1 and CDR2 are MNHEY and SVGAGI. The CDR3 is CASSYSGGVVGEQYF. DNA for the CDR3: TGTGCCAGCAGTTACTCGGGGGGAGTTGTAGGGGAGCAGTACTTC.

This clonotype was detected ten times or more. The CDR3 DNA follows: TGTGCCAGCAGCTTTCGGACAGGTAGTAGGGCGGACTATGGCTACACCTTC. Its protein product is CASSFRTGSRADYGYTF. V gene TRBV5-8 combines with J gene TRBJ1-2; 7 bases align to TRBD1. The V gene's germline CDR1 is SGHTS and CDR2 YDEGEE. Losses at the gene ends were 2 bases for V and 3 bases for J; bases not matched to a gene: 13. The CDR3 length is 17 residues.

This clonotype was recorded many times. The chain combines TRBV5-1 with TRBJ2-7; D might be TRBD1 (6 bases). The CDR3 consists of 14 residues. Germline V lookup: CDR1 SGHRS, CDR2 YFSETQ. Trimming pared 0 bases from V and 2 bases from J, leaving 9 bases between. CDR3 bases: TGCGCCAGCAGCTTGGAACAGGGTACCTACGAGCAGTACTTC. It specifies CASSLEQGTYEQYF. The whole variable domain, filled in from reference TRBV5-1 and TRBJ2-7, reads KAGVTQTPRYLIKTRGQQVTLSCSPISGHRSVSWYQQTPGQGLQFLFEYFSETQRNKGNFPGRFSGRQFSNSRSEMNVSTLELGDSALYLCASSLEQGTYEQYFGPGTRLTVT.

This clonotype has a count of ten or more. This sequence joins TRBV3-1 and TRBJ2-1; TRBD2 aligns across 14 bases. V lost 3 bases, J lost 3 bases, and 4 bases stayed unmatched. The CDR3 totals 17 residues. Per germline, CDR1 LGHDT and CDR2 YNNKEL (reference sequence). As DNA, the CDR3 is TGTGCCAGCAGCCAGAGACTAGCGGGGGGGGACTACAATGAGCAGTTCTTC. It codes for CASSQRLAGGDYNEQFF.

This clonotype has only a few counts. The V gene is TRBV11-2, the J gene TRBJ2-1; 11 nucleotides match TRBD2. This CDR3 is built from 18 residues. The V gene end was trimmed by 5 bases and the J gene end by 0 bases; junction bases not matched to a gene: 9. Germline CDR1 SGHAT, CDR2 FQNNGV. The CDR3 protein is CASSPRTSGFRSYNEQFF. The CDR3 nucleotides read TGTGCCAGCAGCCCCCGGACTAGCGGGTTCCGCTCCTACAATGAGCAGTTCTTC.